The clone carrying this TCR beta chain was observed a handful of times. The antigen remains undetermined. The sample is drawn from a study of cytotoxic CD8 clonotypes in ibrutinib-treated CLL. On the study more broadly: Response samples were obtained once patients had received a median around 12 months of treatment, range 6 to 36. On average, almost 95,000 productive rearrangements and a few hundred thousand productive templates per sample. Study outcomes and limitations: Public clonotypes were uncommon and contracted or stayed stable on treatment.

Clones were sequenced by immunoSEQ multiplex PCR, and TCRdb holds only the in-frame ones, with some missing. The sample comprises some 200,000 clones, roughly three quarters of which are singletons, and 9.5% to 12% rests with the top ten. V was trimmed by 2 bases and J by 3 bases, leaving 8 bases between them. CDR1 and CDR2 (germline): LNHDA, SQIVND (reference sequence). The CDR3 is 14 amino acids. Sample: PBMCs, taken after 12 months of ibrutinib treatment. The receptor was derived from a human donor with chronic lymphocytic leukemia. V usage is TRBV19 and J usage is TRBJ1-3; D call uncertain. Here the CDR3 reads CASSIRTVGNTIYF. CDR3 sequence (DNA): TGTGCCAGTAGTATAAGGACTGTTGGAAACACCATATATTTT.